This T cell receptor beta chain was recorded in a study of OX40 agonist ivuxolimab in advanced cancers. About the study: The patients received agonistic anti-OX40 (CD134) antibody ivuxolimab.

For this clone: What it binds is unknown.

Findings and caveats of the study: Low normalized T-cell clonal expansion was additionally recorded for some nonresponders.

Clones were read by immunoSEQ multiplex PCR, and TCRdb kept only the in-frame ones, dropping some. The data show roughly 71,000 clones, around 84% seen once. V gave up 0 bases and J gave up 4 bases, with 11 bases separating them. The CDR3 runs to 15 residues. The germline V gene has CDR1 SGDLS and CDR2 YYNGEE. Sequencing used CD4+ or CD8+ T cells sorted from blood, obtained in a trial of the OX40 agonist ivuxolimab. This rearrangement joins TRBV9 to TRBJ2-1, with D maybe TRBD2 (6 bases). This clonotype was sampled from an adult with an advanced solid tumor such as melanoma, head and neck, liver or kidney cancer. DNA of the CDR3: TGTGCCAGCAGCGTAGGGGTCGGGACTTACAATGAGCAGTTCTTC. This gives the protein CASSVGVGTYNEQFF. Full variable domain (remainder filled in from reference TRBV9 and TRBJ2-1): DSGVTQTPKHLITATGQRVTLRCSPRSGDLSVYWYQQSLDQGLQFLIQYYNGEERAKGNILERFSAQQFPDLHSELNLSSLELGDSALYFCASSVGVGTYNEQFFGPGTRLTVL.